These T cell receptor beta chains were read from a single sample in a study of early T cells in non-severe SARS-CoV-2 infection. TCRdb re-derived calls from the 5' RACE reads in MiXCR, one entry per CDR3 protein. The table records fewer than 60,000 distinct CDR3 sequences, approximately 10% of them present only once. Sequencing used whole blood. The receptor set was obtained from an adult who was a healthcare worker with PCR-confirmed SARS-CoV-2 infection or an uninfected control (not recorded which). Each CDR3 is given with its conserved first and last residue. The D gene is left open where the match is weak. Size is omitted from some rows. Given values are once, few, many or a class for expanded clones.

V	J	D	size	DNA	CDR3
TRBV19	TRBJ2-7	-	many	TGTGCCAGTAGCCAGGGGTTCGCCGAGCAGTACTTC	CASSQGFAEQYF
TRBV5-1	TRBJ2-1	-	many	TGCGCCAGCAGCGCAGGAGGGGAGAATGAGCAGTTCTTC	CASSAGGENEQFF
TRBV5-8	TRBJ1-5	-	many	TGTGCCAGCAGCCACCAGGGTACCGGCAATCAGCCCCAGCATTTT	CASSHQGTGNQPQHF
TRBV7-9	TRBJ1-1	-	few	TGTGCCAGCAGCCACGGACCGAACACTGAAGCTTTCTTT	CASSHGPNTEAFF
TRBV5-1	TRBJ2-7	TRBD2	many	TGCGCCAGCAGCCTATGGACTAGCGGGATCTACGAGCAGTACTTC	CASSLWTSGIYEQYF
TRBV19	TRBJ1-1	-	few	TGTGCCAGTAGTATACCGGACGTACCAGCTTTCTTT	CASSIPDVPAFF
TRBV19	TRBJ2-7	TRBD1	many	TGTGCCAGTAGTAGGGGACAGGGTCTCGACGAGCAGTACTTC	CASSRGQGLDEQYF
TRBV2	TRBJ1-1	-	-	TGTGCCAGCAGTGAAGCGGCAGGAAGGAGCACTGAAGCTTTCTTT	CASSEAAGRSTEAFF
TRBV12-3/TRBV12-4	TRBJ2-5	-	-	TGTGCCAGCAGTGACCCCCGCCGACAGATCCAAGAGACCCAGTACTTC	CASSDPRRQIQETQYF
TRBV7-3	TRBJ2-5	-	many	TGTGCCAGCAGCTTCGGGCAGGCGATCCAAGAGACCCAGTACTTC	CASSFGQAIQETQYF
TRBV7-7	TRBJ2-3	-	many	TGTGCTAGCAGCTTACGGGACGAAGATACGCAGTATTTT	CASSLRDEDTQYF
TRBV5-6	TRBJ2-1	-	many	TGTGCCAGCAGCTACACACGGAATGAGCAGTTCTTC	CASSYTRNEQFF
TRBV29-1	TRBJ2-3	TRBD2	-	TGCAGCGTTGACGGTGAACTAGCGGGAGGCACAGATACGCAGTATTTT	CSVDGELAGGTDTQYF
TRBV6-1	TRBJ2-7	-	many	TGTGCCAGCAGTGAACCCGGGGGTAGCGGCTACGAGCAGTACTTC	CASSEPGGSGYEQYF
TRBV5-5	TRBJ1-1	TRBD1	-	TGTGCCAGCAGCTTTTGGGACAGGCCGCTCAACACTGAAGCTTTCTTT	CASSFWDRPLNTEAFF
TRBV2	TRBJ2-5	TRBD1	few	TGTGCCAGAGCGGGACAGGGGTCAACGGAGACCCAGTACTTC	CARAGQGSTETQYF
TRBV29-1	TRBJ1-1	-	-	TGCAGCCTGTCCCAGGGAGGGGGCACTGAAGCTTTCTTT	CSLSQGGGTEAFF
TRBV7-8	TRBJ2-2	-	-	TGTGCCAGCGGGAAATTCTCAATTAACACCGGGGAGCTGTTTTTT	CASGKFSINTGELFF
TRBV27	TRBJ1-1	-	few	TGTGCCAGCAGTCCCGGGGGCAGGTTCTACACTGAAGCTTTCTTT	CASSPGGRFYTEAFF
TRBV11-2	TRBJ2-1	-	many	TGTGCCAGCAGCCCCCGTTTCTTGGGTAGCTCCTACAATGAGCAGTTCTTC	CASSPRFLGSSYNEQFF
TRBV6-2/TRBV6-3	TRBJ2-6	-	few	TGTGCCAGCATCAAACAAGCGTCTGGGGCCAACGTCCTGACTTTC	CASIKQASGANVLTF
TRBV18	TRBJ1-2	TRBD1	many	TGTGCCAGCTCACCACCGAGGACAGGACCCTACTATGGCTACACCTTC	CASSPPRTGPYYGYTF
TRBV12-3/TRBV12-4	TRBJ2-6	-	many	TGTGCCAGCACGATAGGACTCTCTGGGGCCAACGTCCTGACTTTC	CASTIGLSGANVLTF
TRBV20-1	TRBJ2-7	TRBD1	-	TGCAGTGCTAGAGGACAGGGGGCGCGTTACGAGCAGTACTTC	CSARGQGARYEQYF
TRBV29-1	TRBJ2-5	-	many	TGCAGCGTTGGAGCAGAGACCCAGTACTTC	CSVGAETQYF
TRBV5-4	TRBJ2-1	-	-	TGTGCCAGCAGCCCCACAGGGTTCGGCTCCTACAATGAGCAGTTCTTC	CASSPTGFGSYNEQFF
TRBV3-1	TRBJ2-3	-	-	TGTGCCAGCAGCCGACAGAGCACAGATACGCAGTATTTT	CASSRQSTDTQYF